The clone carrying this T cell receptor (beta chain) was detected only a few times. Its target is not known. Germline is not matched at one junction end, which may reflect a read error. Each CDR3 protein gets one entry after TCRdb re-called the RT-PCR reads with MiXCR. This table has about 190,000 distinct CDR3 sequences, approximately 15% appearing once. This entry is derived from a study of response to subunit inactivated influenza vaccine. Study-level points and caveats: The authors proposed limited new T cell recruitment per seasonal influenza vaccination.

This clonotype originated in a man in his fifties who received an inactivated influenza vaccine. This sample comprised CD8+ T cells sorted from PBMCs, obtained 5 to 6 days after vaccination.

The CDR3 sequence: CASSGGGGPLDYEHYF. As DNA, the CDR3 is TGTGCCAGCAGTGGAGGCGGGGGACCCCTTGACTACGAGCACTACTTC. The V gene is TRBV2, the J gene TRBJ2-7, with 7 bases that match TRBD2. CDR1 SNHLY and CDR2 FYNNEI come from the germline V gene. The CDR3 consists of 16 residues.